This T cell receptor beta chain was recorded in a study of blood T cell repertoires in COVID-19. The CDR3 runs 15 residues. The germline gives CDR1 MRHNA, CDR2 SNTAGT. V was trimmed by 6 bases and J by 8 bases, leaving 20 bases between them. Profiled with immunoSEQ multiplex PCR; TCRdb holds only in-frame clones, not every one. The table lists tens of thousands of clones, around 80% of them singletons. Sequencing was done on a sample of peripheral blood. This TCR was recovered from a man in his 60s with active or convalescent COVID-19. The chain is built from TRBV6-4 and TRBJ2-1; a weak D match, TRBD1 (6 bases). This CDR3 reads CASSKQGWGADEQFF. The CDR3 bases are TGTGCCAGCAGCAAACAGGGTTGGGGAGCAGATGAGCAGTTCTTC.